The rows below give T cell receptor beta chains drawn from one sample of a study of shared clonotypes between healthy human individuals. Sequencing was performed with immunoSEQ multiplex PCR; in TCRdb, only in-frame clones are kept and a portion is missing. Seen here are about 2.1 million clones, 93% observed once, and the top ten hold under 2%. The material sequenced was naive CD8+ T cells from PBMCs. The receptor set was obtained from a young man in good health. Some clones in this sample may be carry-over from other donors' samples. CDR3s leave out the opening cysteine and the closing phenylalanine or tryptophan.

CDR3,V,J
ASSPTGEDYGYT,TRBV6-5,TRBJ1-2
ASSLAQGKNIQY,TRBV5-1,TRBJ2-4
ASSAGTAPGDTQY,TRBV7-9,TRBJ2-3
ASSLGTGTPPGNTIY,TRBV28,TRBJ1-3
ASSQGTDTQY,TRBV7-9,TRBJ2-3
ASTAIRGREQY,TRBV28,TRBJ2-7
ASSQSYFRTDEQF,TRBV14,TRBJ2-1
ASSPTKYEQY,TRBV7-9,TRBJ2-7
ASSILQGNTEAF,TRBV19,TRBJ1-1
ASSVRDSFPGANVLT,TRBV9,TRBJ2-6
SVGTGAYEQY,TRBV29-1,TRBJ2-7
ASSLDLAGTSYNEQF,TRBV11-2,TRBJ2-1
ASSFGRADEQY,TRBV7-9,TRBJ2-7
SVQDRYEQY,TRBV29-1,TRBJ2-7
ASSPGTVYEQY,TRBV18,TRBJ2-7
ASSLTGLDGTQY,TRBV28,TRBJ2-5
ASSLGGGEQY,TRBV11-2,TRBJ2-7
AISAGTGSSYNEQF,TRBV10-3,TRBJ2-1